These T cell receptor beta chains were read from a single sample in a study of cytomegalovirus exposure and HLA in healthy donors. Assay: immunoSEQ multiplex PCR; the TCRdb copy retains only in-frame clones and omits some. The table has approximately 160,000 clones, around four fifths seen once. The sample comprised PBMCs. The receptors were sampled from a girl between 5 and 17 years old in good health and CMV-seropositive. Each CDR3 is given with its conserved first and last residue. Fields, in order: CDR3 protein, CDR3 DNA, J gene, clone size, V gene, D gene. A D gene is named only where the DNA matches it firmly. Only some rows state a clone size, as once, few, many or a class for expanded clones.

CASSLWEEGQSPSSYEQYF TGTGCCAGCAGCTTATGGGAGGAGGGACAGTCGCCTAGCTCCTACGAGCAGTACTTC TRBJ2-7 - TRBV7-2 -
CASGPGRTDTQYF TGTGCCAGTGGCCCCGGGAGAACAGATACGCAGTATTTT TRBJ2-3 - TRBV6-5 -
CASSRDRISGNTIYF TGTGCCAGCTCACGGGACAGGATCTCTGGAAACACCATATATTTT TRBJ1-3 - TRBV18 TRBD1
CASSYSGQGWYGYTF TGTGCCAGCAGTTACTCGGGACAGGGGTGGTATGGCTACACCTTC TRBJ1-2 - TRBV6-5 TRBD1
CASSPGQGSYEQYF TGCGCCAGCAGCCCGGGACAGGGATCCTACGAGCAGTACTTC TRBJ2-7 - TRBV4-1 TRBD1
CASSQLTIRNTEAFF TGTGCCAGCAGCCAGTTAACAATCAGGAACACTGAAGCTTTCTTT TRBJ1-1 - TRBV5-6 -
CASSQVPLAGTDTQYF TGCGCCAGCAGCCAAGTCCCTCTAGCGGGGACAGATACGCAGTATTTT TRBJ2-3 few TRBV4-1 TRBD2
CASSWTLQGANYNEQFF TGTGCCAGCAGCTGGACACTTCAGGGGGCGAACTACAATGAGCAGTTCTTC TRBJ2-1 - TRBV7-9 TRBD1
CASSPITSGGANTGELFF TGTGCCAGCAGCCCAATCACTAGCGGGGGGGCGAACACCGGGGAGCTGTTTTTT TRBJ2-2 - TRBV11-2 TRBD2
CASSPGGGLAKNIQYF TGTGCCAGCAGTCCCGGCGGGGGATTAGCCAAAAACATTCAGTACTTC TRBJ2-4 - TRBV28 TRBD2
CAGGTYDRVLGNTIYF TGTGCCGGGGGAACTTACGACAGGGTGCTTGGAAACACCATATATTTT TRBJ1-3 - TRBV7-9 TRBD1
CASSPHQGPNEKLFF TGTGCCAGCTCACCCCACCAGGGGCCTAATGAAAAACTGTTTTTT TRBJ1-4 - TRBV18 -
CASTEGADWYLFF TGTGCCAGCACGGAGGGGGCAGACTGGTATCTGTTTTTT TRBJ2-2 - TRBV2 -
CASSLGGAGETQYF TGTGCCAGCAGCTTAGGGGGGGCCGGGGAGACCCAGTACTTC TRBJ2-5 - TRBV7-3 -
CASSFRREWDNQPQHF TGTGCCAGCAGCTTTCGGCGGGAGTGGGACAATCAGCCCCAGCATTTT TRBJ1-5 few TRBV5-8 -
CASSIRGGGNQPQHF TGTGCCAGTAGTATCAGGGGAGGGGGCAATCAGCCCCAGCATTTT TRBJ1-5 few TRBV19 -
CASSLSHQRGGDYNEQFF TGTGCCAGCAGTTTATCCCATCAGCGGGGGGGCGACTACAATGAGCAGTTCTTC TRBJ2-1 - TRBV27 TRBD2
CASSPQTGLNTEAFF TGTGCCAGCAGCCCGCAAACAGGGCTGAACACTGAAGCTTTCTTT TRBJ1-1 - TRBV7-9 -
CASSLTSGGGETQYF TGCGCCAGCAGCTTGACTAGCGGAGGCGGAGAGACCCAGTACTTC TRBJ2-5 - TRBV5-1 TRBD2
CASSDGRATPEQYF TGTGCCAGCAGTGATGGCAGGGCCACCCCCGAGCAGTACTTC TRBJ2-7 - TRBV5-5 -
CASSMGPNTEAFF TGTGCCAGCAGCATGGGGCCGAACACTGAAGCTTTCTTT TRBJ1-1 once TRBV6-4 -
CASSEPGAKNTEAFF TGTGCCAGCAGTGAACCAGGGGCAAAGAACACTGAAGCTTTCTTT TRBJ1-1 - TRBV6-1 -
CASSEGQEADGYTF TGTGCCAGCAGTGAAGGGCAGGAGGCCGATGGCTACACCTTC TRBJ1-2 few TRBV2 -
CASSQSPDYGYTF TGCGCCAGCAGCCAATCTCCGGACTATGGCTACACCTTC TRBJ1-2 - TRBV4-1 -
CASSPRALKTADTQYF TGTGCCAGTAGTCCGCGGGCCCTAAAGACCGCAGATACGCAGTATTTT TRBJ2-3 - TRBV19 -
CASSPVAEGTEAFF TGTGCCAGCTCACCAGTTGCAGAGGGCACTGAAGCTTTCTTT TRBJ1-1 - TRBV18 -
CASRLTGGVGEKLFF TGTGCCAGCAGACTGACAGGGGGCGTTGGTGAAAAACTGTTTTTT TRBJ1-4 - TRBV11-2 TRBD1
CASSLDSRVTEAFF TGTGCCAGCAGCTTAGATTCGAGGGTTACTGAAGCTTTCTTT TRBJ1-1 - TRBV11-2 -
CASALPAGDYGYTF TGCGCCAGCGCTCTTCCGGCAGGGGACTATGGCTACACCTTC TRBJ1-2 few TRBV5-1 -
CASSPSGGAYEQYF TGCGCCAGCAGTCCTAGCGGGGGGGCGTACGAGCAGTACTTC TRBJ2-7 - TRBV5-1 TRBD2
CASKWDTLNTEAFF TGTGCCAGCAAATGGGACACCTTGAACACTGAAGCTTTCTTT TRBJ1-1 - TRBV6-5 -
CASSASGGGAKSSYNEQFF TGTGCCAGCAGCGCCTCGGGCGGGGGGGCCAAGAGCTCCTACAATGAGCAGTTCTTC TRBJ2-1 - TRBV7-9 TRBD2
CASSIQGGYEQYF TGTGCCAGTAGTATACAGGGCGGCTACGAGCAGTACTTC TRBJ2-7 few TRBV19 -
CASSLTTGSNTEAFF TGCGCCAGCAGCTTGACGACAGGGTCGAACACTGAAGCTTTCTTT TRBJ1-1 - TRBV5-1 TRBD1
CASSLGLAVETSTDTQYF TGTGCCAGCAGCTTAGGGCTAGCGGTTGAAACTAGCACAGATACGCAGTATTTT TRBJ2-3 - TRBV11-3 TRBD2
CASRGTGLGYGYTF TGTGCCAGCAGGGGGACAGGGTTAGGCTATGGCTACACCTTC TRBJ1-2 few TRBV6-1 TRBD1
CASSPRDTDTQYF TGTGCCAGCAGTCCCCGGGACACAGATACGCAGTATTTT TRBJ2-3 once TRBV6-5 -
CASSWGDRGTEAFF TGTGCCAGCAGCTGGGGGGACAGGGGGACTGAAGCTTTCTTT TRBJ1-1 - TRBV7-3 TRBD1
CASRLLTGDYNSPLHF TGTGCCAGCAGACTACTCACAGGGGACTATAATTCACCCCTCCACTTT TRBJ1-6 - TRBV2 TRBD1
CASSYLAGNTGELFF TGTGCCAGCAGCTACCTAGCGGGGAACACCGGGGAGCTGTTTTTT TRBJ2-2 - TRBV11-2 TRBD2
CASSSYRGAQHF TGTGCCAGCAGTTCATACAGGGGTGCGCAGCATTTT TRBJ1-5 - TRBV28 TRBD1
CSVEQGKNYGYTF TGCAGCGTTGAGCAGGGCAAGAACTATGGCTACACCTTC TRBJ1-2 - TRBV29-1 -
CASSQLISYGYGYTF TGTGCCAGCAGCCAATTGATCAGTTATGGCTATGGCTACACCTTC TRBJ1-2 - TRBV14 -
CASEGLAGGNEQFF TGTGCCAGCGAGGGGCTAGCGGGGGGAAATGAGCAGTTCTTC TRBJ2-1 - TRBV6-5 TRBD2
CASSRDRGRETQYF TGTGCCAGCAGTCGGGACAGGGGTAGGGAGACCCAGTACTTC TRBJ2-5 - TRBV2 TRBD1
CASSSLNEGGDPSTDTQYF TGTGCCAGCAGCAGCCTTAATGAAGGGGGGGATCCGAGCACAGATACGCAGTATTTT TRBJ2-3 - TRBV7-8 -
CASTNPRTGARSSYEQYF TGTGCCAGCACCAACCCGAGGACAGGGGCGAGGAGCTCCTACGAGCAGTACTTC TRBJ2-7 - TRBV2 TRBD1
CASSQGSRSPLHF TGTGCCAGTAGCCAGGGAAGCCGTTCACCCCTCCACTTT TRBJ1-6 - TRBV19 -